This T cell receptor beta chain came from a study of shared clonotypes between healthy human individuals. The donors, all of them Caucasian adults, lived in Nashville, Tennessee. This CDR3 contains 12 residues. V dropped 7 bases and J dropped 11 bases, with 14 bases sitting between them. CDR1 and CDR2 from the germline V gene are MNHEY and SMNVEV (reference sequence). The assay was immunoSEQ multiplex PCR, and TCRdb's table has in-frame clones only and misses some. This table has about 2.4 million clones, 90% to 95% appearing once. This clone was detected once. The sample comprised naive CD4+ T cells sorted from blood. Stated subset: CD45RA+ positively selected. The source is a man between 18 and 29 years old in good health. The rearrangement joins TRBV27 to TRBJ1-4; D might be TRBD1 (6 bases). CDR3 in amino acids: CASNTGRGKLFF. CDR3 in DNA: TGTGCCAGCAACACAGGGAGGGGGAAACTGTTTTTT.